Below, one T cell receptor beta chain is given with its context. This clonotype has more than one count but fewer than ten. This clone's antigen is unknown. Mismatch with germline at one junction end may stem from a read error. From a lookup of the germline V gene, CDR1 and CDR2 are MDHEN and SYDVKM. The CDR3 numbers 15 residues from cysteine through phenylalanine. Only the CDR3 DNA is retained, 45 bases long and in frame from the first base. Preparation of the library involved 5' RACE. TCRdb records NextSeq 500 as the sequencer. Unique molecular identifiers were attached to individual cDNA molecules in the TCR library protocol so that sequencing error and PCR bias could be corrected. Sequencing covered both TCR alpha and beta chains, and within each sample the abundances of alpha and beta sequences were tightly co-correlated. The source study handled its data this way. V gene, J gene and CDR3 annotation of TCR sequences was performed with Decombinator V4. Expanded TCRs were defined as changing significantly between any two time points under a Poisson model with p below 0.0001. Abundances of TCRs were expressed as counts per million after normalisation to the total number of TCRs sequenced in each sample. MAIT TCRs were defined by TRAV1-2 paired with TRAJ12, TRAJ20 or TRAJ33, and iNKT TCRs by TRAV10 paired with TRAJ18. VDJdb, accessed 1 November 2021, was searched for CMV, EBV and SARS-CoV-2 annotated TCRs, excluding TCRs annotated for multiple antigens. TCRdb applied fastp at Q25 and MiXCR to the public reads, then kept only in-frame beta chains. Rows are combined by CDR3 protein, so each entry shows the most common genes and DNA. The V and J calls come from TCRdb's annotation, not from the publication. The sample profile shows tens of thousands of distinct CDR3 sequences; 14% to 15% of them were found once. The ten largest clones add up to approximately 11% of the sample.

A case-control design nested within a healthcare worker cohort in London, UK, was used, with weekly nasopharyngeal swab PCR tests and blood sampling performed. Between 23 and 31 March 2020, the week of the UK lockdown, healthcare workers were enrolled and then followed up weekly for as long as 16 weeks. This sample is part of a study of early T cells in non-severe SARS-CoV-2 infection (dated by TCRdb to the early 2020s). Study-wide context: TCR sequencing used bulk RNA from unsorted whole blood, so alpha and beta chains could not be paired.

General conclusions and limits of the study: VDJdb matching was skewed toward anti-spike CD8 responses and likely underestimated virus-specific expansions, missing private and CD4 specificities.

The sequenced sample was whole blood, obtained at baseline. The TCR was taken from an adult who was a healthcare worker with PCR-confirmed SARS-CoV-2 infection or an uninfected control (not recorded which). This sequence uses TRBV28 and TRBJ1-6; the D gene is possibly TRBD1, with 5 bases matching. The base sequence is TGTGCCAGCAGTTTACGGGGGGTTGGAAATTCACCCCACCACTTT. This is translated as CASSLRGVGNSPHHF.